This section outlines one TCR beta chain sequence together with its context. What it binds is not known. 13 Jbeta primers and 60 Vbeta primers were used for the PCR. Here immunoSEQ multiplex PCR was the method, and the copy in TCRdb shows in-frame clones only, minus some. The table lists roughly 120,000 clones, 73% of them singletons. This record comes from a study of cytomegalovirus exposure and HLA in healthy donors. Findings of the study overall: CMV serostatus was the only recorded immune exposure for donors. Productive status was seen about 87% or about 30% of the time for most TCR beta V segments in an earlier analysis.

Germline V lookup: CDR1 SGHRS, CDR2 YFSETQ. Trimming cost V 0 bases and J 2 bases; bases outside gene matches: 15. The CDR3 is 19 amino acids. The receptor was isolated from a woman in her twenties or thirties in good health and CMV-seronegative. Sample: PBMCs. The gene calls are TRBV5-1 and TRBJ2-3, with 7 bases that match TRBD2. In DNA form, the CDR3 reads TGCGCCAGCAGCTTGGTACCGGGACTAAGAGGTCCCACCACAGATACGCAGTATTTT. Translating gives CASSLVPGLRGPTTDTQYF.